Shown below are 15 T cell receptor beta chains from a single sample sequenced in a study of blood T cell repertoires in COVID-19. Sequencing was performed with immunoSEQ multiplex PCR; in TCRdb, only in-frame clones are kept and a portion is missing. The sample consists of 190,000 or so clones, approximately 87% of them appearing once. The sample was peripheral blood. All receptors come from a man in his forties or fifties with active or convalescent COVID-19.

This clone showed up just a few times. V is TRBV6-2 or TRBV6-3 and J is TRBJ1-2, with D perhaps matching TRBD1 (6 bases). Trimming removed 5 bases at V and 0 bases at J, with 13 bases between. Looked up from germline, CDR1 is MNHEY and CDR2 is SVGEGT. This CDR3 has 15 amino acids. The CDR3 coding sequence is TGTGCCAGCAGTCGGGTCGACAGGACTAACTATGGCTACACCTTC. Amino acid sequence: CASSRVDRTNYGYTF.

This clone was picked up one time. The genes are TRBV10-3 and TRBJ2-1; maybe TRBD2 (5 bases). V was cut by 4 bases and J by 4 bases, with 14 bases left in between. This CDR3 region has 15 residues. Germline V CDR1 and CDR2: ENHRY, SYGVKD. Here the CDR3 reads CAISGRRFLYNEQFF. Here the CDR3 DNA reads TGTGCCATCAGTGGACGGAGGTTCTTATACAATGAGCAGTTCTTC.

This rearrangement joins TRBV28 to TRBJ1-6; 8 nucleotides line up with TRBD1. CDR3 length equals 14 residues. Germline CDR1 and CDR2: MDHEN and SYDVKM. Trimming at V came to 2 bases and at J to 7 bases, leaving 1 base not matched to a gene. This CDR3 is CASSLTGGNSPLHF. CDR3 nucleotide sequence: TGTGCCAGCAGTTTAACAGGGGGGAATTCACCCCTCCACTTT.

The J gene is TRBJ1-2, the V gene TRBV19; no clear D gene. CDR3 size: 13 residues. Germline CDR1 LNHDA, CDR2 SQIVND (reference sequence). Trimming left V 1 base short and J 8 bases short, with 11 bases between. The CDR3 reads CASSIAGREGYTF. CDR3 nucleotide sequence: TGTGCCAGTAGTATAGCTGGGAGGGAAGGCTACACCTTC.

There are a few counts of this clone. The V call is TRBV21-1, the J call TRBJ1-4. TRBV21-1 is designated a pseudogene. The CDR3 extends over 16 amino acids. CDR3 region: CASSKSRGATNEKLFF. In nucleotides, the CDR3 is TGTGCCAGCAGCAAAAGTCGGGGAGCAACTAATGAAAAACTGTTTTTT.

This chain connects TRBV6-5 to TRBJ1-3, with D uncertain. V was shortened by 6 bases and J by 1 base, with 4 bases between the two germline ends. Germline values: CDR1 MNHEY, CDR2 SVGAGI. The CDR3 length is 12 residues. The CDR3 region is CASSPSGNTIYF. Written as DNA, the CDR3 is TGTGCCAGCAGCCCATCTGGAAACACCATATATTTT.

The chain has TRBV3-1 (or the pseudogene TRBV3-2) and TRBJ2-2; 9 bases line up with TRBD1. Unmatched junction bases numbered 10, after V lost 4 bases and J lost 4 bases. This CDR3 spans 17 amino acids. The germline CDR1 and CDR2 sequences are LGHDT and YNNKEL (reference sequence). The CDR3 nucleotides are TGTGCCAGCAGCCGTTACGACAGGGGGGATAGCACCGGGGAGCTGTTTTTT. Amino acids: CASSRYDRGDSTGELFF.

The chain employs TRBV9 and TRBJ1-3; D is uncertain. Trimming took off 3 bases at V and 3 bases at J, with 4 bases between the two ends. The CDR3 has 12 amino acids. Germline V CDR1 and CDR2: SGDLS, YYNGEE. The CDR3 here is CASSDGGNTIYF. The CDR3 nucleotides read TGTGCCAGCAGCGACGGTGGAAACACCATATATTTT.

Only a few counts were recorded for this clone. The CDR3 region is CASSQEGQQLGNTIYF. The CDR3, as DNA: TGCGCCAGCAGCCAAGAGGGACAGCAGCTAGGAAACACCATATATTTT. The chain has TRBV4-1 and TRBJ1-3; 7 positions agree with TRBD1. Germline-derived CDR1 and CDR2 are MGHRA and YSYEKL. Trimming at V came to 0 bases and at J to 4 bases, leaving 6 bases not matched to a gene. The CDR3 length is 16 residues.

This clone was recorded once. The V and J genes are TRBV29-1 and TRBJ2-1; TRBD1 is a possible D gene (6 bases). The ends were cut back, 2 bases at V and 0 bases at J, with 11 bases in the middle. This CDR3 spans 15 amino acids. Germline V gene sequence: CDR1 SQVTM, CDR2 ANQGSEA. DNA of the CDR3: TGCAGCGTTGAATTAGGGGGAAGCTCCTACAATGAGCAGTTCTTC. Its translation is CSVELGGSSYNEQFF.

This clone showed up just once. V usage is TRBV6-6 and J usage is TRBJ1-3; the D gene is possibly TRBD1 (6 bases). The germline CDR1 and CDR2 sequences are MNHNY and SVGAGI (reference sequence). Trimming removed 5 bases from V and 0 bases from J, with 17 bases in between. The CDR3 spans 17 residues. The CDR3 region has the DNA TGTGCCAGCAGTCCTGTCTCGGGACACTTCTCTGGAAACACCATATATTTT. It specifies CASSPVSGHFSGNTIYF.

The chain carries TRBV27 and TRBJ2-1; 9 nucleotides agree with TRBD2. Losses at the gene ends were 0 bases for V and 7 bases for J; bases not matched to a gene: 10. CDR3 length: 17 residues. The V gene's germline CDR1 is MNHEY and CDR2 SMNVEV (reference sequence). The CDR3 reads CASSLSIGGGAKNEQFF. CDR3 nucleotide sequence: TGTGCCAGCAGTTTATCGATTGGCGGGGGGGCTAAAAATGAGCAGTTCTTC.

The rearrangement links TRBV5-1 to TRBJ2-2; 7 bases fit TRBD1. Germline V gene data show CDR1 as SGHRS and CDR2 as YFSETQ. This CDR3 has 16 residues. Trimming cost V 3 bases and J 0 bases; bases outside gene matches: 5. This CDR3 reads CASSSGQAPNTGELFF. CDR3 in DNA: TGCGCCAGCAGCTCAGGACAGGCTCCGAACACCGGGGAGCTGTTTTTT. Filled out from reference TRBV5-1 and TRBJ2-2, the complete variable domain reads KAGVTQTPRYLIKTRGQQVTLSCSPISGHRSVSWYQQTPGQGLQFLFEYFSETQRNKGNFPGRFSGRQFSNSRSEMNVSTLELGDSALYLCASSSGQAPNTGELFFGEGSRLTVL.

The V and J genes are TRBV24-1 and TRBJ1-2; tentative D call: TRBD1 (6 bases). Looked up from germline, CDR1 is KGHDR and CDR2 is SFDVKD. Trimming took off 5 bases at V and 8 bases at J, with 17 bases between the two ends. The length of the CDR3 is 14 residues. The CDR3 sequence: CATSAQGHSGGYTF. CDR3 nucleotides: TGTGCCACCAGTGCCCAGGGACATTCGGGCGGCTACACCTTC.

This chain joins TRBV4-1 and TRBJ1-1, with TRBD1 identical over 7 bases. Per the germline V gene, CDR1 is MGHRA and CDR2 is YSYEKL. V shed 1 base, J shed 3 bases, and the junction held 11 bases outside the gene matches. This CDR3 contains 17 residues. The CDR3 bases are TGCGCCAGCAGCCAAGTAGTAAGGGGGCCCCAGCACACTGAAGCTTTCTTT. This translates into CASSQVVRGPQHTEAFF.